The T cell receptor beta chain described here comes from a study of PD-L1 blockade in urothelial cancer. The sample's time point: pretreatment peripheral blood. Trimming removed 4 bases from V and 5 bases from J; junction bases left unmatched: 7. Looked up from germline, CDR1 is SGHRS and CDR2 is YFSETQ. CDR3 length: 15 residues. Into every PCR, synthetic TCR analog templates were spiked. Here immunoSEQ multiplex PCR was the method, and the copy in TCRdb shows in-frame clones only, minus some. The data show roughly 47,000 clones, approximately 79% seen once. This clone was counted a single time. Its antigen is not known. Whole-study results and caveats: Blood TCR clonality below the median before treatment was a predictor of better survival.

The sample was PBMCs, taken around atezolizumab (anti-PD-L1) treatment. The chain carries TRBV5-1 and TRBJ2-3, with TRBD2 identical over 10 bases. The clonotype originates from a man between 70 and 80 years old with urothelial cancer. The DNA for the CDR3 is TGCGCCAGCAGCAGAGCGGGAGGGATAGGAGATACGCAGTATTTT. Translating gives CASSRAGGIGDTQYF. The variable domain in full, with the rest retrieved from reference TRBV5-1 and TRBJ2-3, is KAGVTQTPRYLIKTRGQQVTLSCSPISGHRSVSWYQQTPGQGLQFLFEYFSETQRNKGNFPGRFSGRQFSNSRSEMNVSTLELGDSALYLCASSRAGGIGDTQYFGPGTRLTVL.